Below are 29 T cell receptor beta chains sequenced from a single sample in a study of blood T cells in healthy people across ages (dated by TCRdb to the mid-2010s). Receptor libraries were prepared by 5' RACE. Reads for this sample came from an Illumina HiSeq 2500. A second PCR of roughly 7 to 11 cycles was run with a J-beta primer mix and a sample-barcoded 5' primer. In-frame beta chains were kept once TCRdb had trimmed the public reads at Q25 with fastp and called clones with MiXCR. Identical CDR3 proteins give one entry, which carries the most common genes and DNA. This sample lists roughly 900,000 distinct CDR3 sequences; around 30% were detected once. The ten largest clonotypes hold 17% of the sample. Specimen: blood. All receptors come from a woman over 75 in good health.

This chain uses TRBV6-6 with TRBJ1-5; perhaps TRBD1 as D (6 bases). Trimming left V 5 bases short and J 5 bases short, with 13 bases between. The CDR3 runs to 14 residues. Germline CDR1 MNHNY, CDR2 SVGAGI (reference sequence). CDR3 coding DNA: TGTGCCAGCAGTCGCGGGGGGGCGGATCAGCCCCAGCATTTT. The encoded protein is CASSRGGADQPQHF.

In its sample, this clonotype was seen many times. The chain employs TRBV29-1 and TRBJ2-7; D not resolved. The CDR3 spans 11 residues. Germline V CDR1 and CDR2: SQVTM, ANQGSEA. The V gene lost 8 bases and the J gene lost 3 bases, with 11 bases spanning the gap. This CDR3 reads CSTRHGYEQYF. DNA for the CDR3: TGCAGCACGCGTCATGGCTACGAGCAGTACTTC.

This clonotype was observed many times. J is TRBJ2-5 and V is TRBV4-2; TRBD2 aligns across 12 bases. Trimming at V came to 3 bases and at J to 1 base, leaving 6 bases not matched to a gene. The germline V gene has CDR1 LGHNA and CDR2 YNFKEQ. This CDR3 has 17 residues. For the CDR3, the DNA is TGTGCCAGCAGCCAGACTAGCGGGGGAGATTTCCAAGAGACCCAGTACTTC. Protein product: CASSQTSGGDFQETQYF.

This clonotype was recorded many times. The CDR3 DNA reads as TGCGCCAGCAGTGAGTCGACAGGGTTTGGTGAGCAGTTCTTC. This codes for CASSESTGFGEQFF. J is TRBJ2-1 and V is TRBV10-1; TRBD1 matches at 7 bases. The germline gives CDR1 WNHNN, CDR2 SYGVQD (reference sequence). The length of the CDR3 is 14 residues. The J segment lost 9 bases and the V segment lost 0 bases, leaving 5 bases of the junction unmatched.

Comment on this clonotype: Just one base apart from a much larger clone, this may be a read error. The gene calls are TRBV29-1 and TRBJ1-4, with D possibly being TRBD1 (6 bases). This CDR3 spans 12 amino acids. The V end lost 5 bases, the J end lost 6 bases, and 10 bases lay between the germline ends. The germline V gene has CDR1 SQVTM and CDR2 ANQGSEA. The CDR3 here is CSVSQGDEKLFF. Here the CDR3 DNA reads TGCAGCGTTTCACAGGGAGATGAAAAACTGTTTTTT.

In this sample, this clonotype turned up many times. As DNA, the CDR3 is TGTGCCAGCAGCGCCGGACAGGACAGCTCCTACAATGAGCAGTTCTTC. As protein: CASSAGQDSSYNEQFF. The V call is TRBV9, the J call TRBJ2-1, with 7 positions matching TRBD1. The germline V gene encodes CDR1 SGDLS and CDR2 YYNGEE. CDR3 length: 16 residues. V lost 3 bases and J lost 0; bases outside the gene matches: 6. Full variable domain (missing parts from reference TRBV9 and TRBJ2-1): DSGVTQTPKHLITATGQRVTLRCSPRSGDLSVYWYQQSLDQGLQFLIQYYNGEERAKGNILERFSAQQFPDLHSELNLSSLELGDSALYFCASSAGQDSSYNEQFFGPGTRLTVL.

The chain recombines TRBV7-9 with TRBJ1-2; D uncertain. This CDR3 is 14 amino acids long. CDR1 and CDR2 from the germline V gene are SEHNR and FQNEAQ (reference sequence). V was clipped by 4 bases and J by 10 bases, with 19 bases between them. Here the CDR3 reads CASSSLTRVNFYTF. CDR3 coding DNA: TGTGCCAGCAGCTCTCTGACAAGGGTGAATTTCTACACCTTC.

The chain is built from TRBV7-6 and TRBJ1-6; D remains unclear. The CDR3 runs 17 residues. Trimming took 1 base from V and 7 from J, leaving 17 bases between them. The germline gives CDR1 SGHVS, CDR2 FNYEAQ. CDR3 in amino acids: CASSLVGGDRSNSPLHF. In nucleotides, the CDR3 is TGTGCCAGCAGCTTAGTGGGTGGGGATCGGAGCAATTCACCCCTCCACTTT.

This clonotype has a count of ten or more. V and J are TRBV7-2 and TRBJ1-6; TRBD1 might be the D (5 bases). The germline V gene encodes CDR1 SGHTA and CDR2 FQGNSA. Trimming removed 1 base from V and 8 bases from J, with 6 bases in between. The CDR3 has 13 amino acids. This chain's CDR3 is CASSLGRDSPLHF. The CDR3 region has the DNA TGTGCCAGCAGCTTAGGCAGGGATTCACCCCTCCACTTT.

This clonotype was detected many times. The J gene is TRBJ2-7, the V gene TRBV5-8, with D unresolved. The CDR3 has 11 residues. Trimming pared 3 bases from V and 2 bases from J, leaving 3 bases between. Germline V lookup: CDR1 SGHTS, CDR2 YDEGEE. The CDR3 bases are TGTGCCAGCAGCTACCCCTACGAGCAGTACTTC. Translation gives CASSYPYEQYF.

This clonotype came up many times. The gene calls are TRBV10-3 and TRBJ2-3; a weak D match, TRBD1 (5 bases). Germline V gene sequence: CDR1 ENHRY, CDR2 SYGVKD. Trimming took off 10 bases at V and 3 bases at J, with 20 bases between the two ends. This CDR3 has 15 amino acids. The CDR3, as DNA: TGTGCCACAGCGCAGGGAAGTTTCTCGACAGATACGCAGTATTTT. It yields the protein CATAQGSFSTDTQYF.

The chain carries TRBV30 and TRBJ2-1; 7 bases match TRBD1. Trimming removed 3 bases from V and 7 bases from J; junction bases left unmatched: 6. Per germline, CDR1 GTSNPN and CDR2 SVGIG (reference sequence). This CDR3 spans 13 amino acids. Here the CDR3 reads CAWSKTGRNEQFF. CDR3 sequence (DNA): TGTGCCTGGAGCAAGACAGGGCGGAATGAGCAGTTCTTC.

This clonotype was detected many times. The chain recombines TRBV20-1 with TRBJ1-2, with TRBD1 as a possible D gene (6 bases). Germline-derived CDR1 and CDR2 are DFQATT and SNEGSKA (reference sequence). CDR3 length: 16 residues. The V gene lost 0 bases and the J gene lost 0 bases, with 14 bases spanning the gap. The CDR3, as DNA: TGCAGTGCTAGAGATGATGTGACAGGACCTAACTATGGCTACACCTTC. Its protein product is CSARDDVTGPNYGYTF.

This clonotype was detected many times. The chain has TRBV2 and TRBJ2-7; 11 nucleotides line up with TRBD1. Germline V gene sequence: CDR1 SNHLY, CDR2 FYNNEI. CDR3 size: 14 residues. J lost 4 bases, V lost 7 bases, and 6 bases had no gene match. The CDR3: CASITGTGGYEQYF. DNA for the CDR3: TGTGCCAGCATTACCGGGACAGGGGGATACGAGCAGTACTTC.

About this clonotype: A much larger clone lies a single base off, so this may be a read error. This chain links TRBV29-1 with TRBJ2-4; D remains unclear. Germline V gene lookup returns CDR1 SQVTM and CDR2 ANQGSEA. Trimming stripped 4 bases from V and 2 bases from J, with 12 bases between. This CDR3 is 14 amino acids long. In DNA, the CDR3 is TGCAGCGTTGGCCCCGATGGTACCAAAAACATTCAGTACTTC. Amino acids: CSVGPDGTKNIQYF.

The table lists this clonotype with a count of one. The gene calls are TRBV30 and TRBJ2-7; TRBD2 agrees at 12 bases. The V gene's germline CDR1 is GTSNPN and CDR2 SVGIG (reference sequence). Trimming removed 7 bases from V and 7 bases from J; junction bases left unmatched: 11. This CDR3 is built from 14 residues. For the CDR3, the DNA is TGTGCCTTCACTAGCGGGGGGACGTACAATGAGCAGTACTTC. This codes for CAFTSGGTYNEQYF.

CDR3 sequence (DNA): TGTGCCAGCAGCCGGGGGTCATACACAGATACGCAGTATTTT. This codes for CASSRGSYTDTQYF. The chain is built from TRBV7-2 and TRBJ2-3, with a weak D call TRBD2 (6 bases). Germline V gives CDR1 SGHTA, CDR2 FQGNSA. V shed 5 bases and J shed 2 bases, with 11 bases lying between them. The CDR3 consists of 14 residues.

V and J are TRBV29-1 and TRBJ2-4, with 7 nucleotides matching TRBD1. This CDR3 comprises 12 residues. J was trimmed by 8 bases and V by 1 base; bases with no gene match: 2. Germline V lookup: CDR1 SQVTM, CDR2 ANQGSEA. CDR3 DNA sequence: TGCAGCGTTGAAGCAGGGGGAGACATTCAGTACTTC. Its protein product is CSVEAGGDIQYF.

In the case of this clonotype: A much larger clone differs from this one at a single base, so this may be a read error. The J gene is TRBJ2-1, the V gene TRBV7-8; 7 nucleotides align to TRBD2. The tail of the sequence fits TRBJ2-7 better, so the J call may be wrong. The CDR3 spans 18 residues. Germline CDR1 is SGHVS and CDR2 is FQNEAQ. CDR3 nucleotides: TGTGCCAGCAGCCCCGGGGGGATCGTATCGAGCTCCTACAATGAGCAGTACTTC. This sequence encodes CASSPGGIVSSSYNEQYF.

This rearrangement joins TRBV6-2 or TRBV6-3 to TRBJ1-2, with TRBD1 identical over 7 bases. This CDR3 is 17 amino acids long. Germline V CDR1 and CDR2: MNHEY, SVGEGT. V shed 5 bases and J 4 bases; nucleotides not matched to a gene: 16. The CDR3, as DNA: TGTGCCAGCAGTCCCATGACGACAGGGCGAAGACCCTATGGCTACACCTTC. This translates into CASSPMTTGRRPYGYTF.

The chain carries TRBV29-1 and TRBJ1-1, with a tentative D call TRBD1 (6 bases). Trimming shortened V by 5 bases and J by 2 bases, and 15 bases separated the two germline ends. The V gene's germline CDR1 is SQVTM and CDR2 ANQGSEA. The CDR3 is made up of 14 amino acids. The CDR3 here is CSVSVGTPNTEAFF. The DNA of the CDR3 is TGCAGCGTTTCCGTCGGGACACCCAACACTGAAGCTTTCTTT.

This rearrangement joins TRBV24-1 to TRBJ1-2, with unresolved D. The CDR3 is made up of 14 amino acids. Germline V CDR1 and CDR2: KGHDR, SFDVKD. V lost 1 base and J lost 2, with 7 bases in between. The CDR3 is CATSDFRVNYGYTF. The CDR3, as DNA: TGTGCCACCAGTGATTTTAGGGTAAACTATGGCTACACCTTC.

This clonotype has at least ten counts. This CDR3 reads CASGNSGGARNEQFF. CDR3 DNA sequence: TGTGCCAGCGGAAATAGCGGGGGGGCGAGGAATGAGCAGTTCTTC. The chain joins TRBV7-9 to TRBJ2-1; 11 bases agree with TRBD2. The germline V gene has CDR1 SEHNR and CDR2 FQNEAQ (reference sequence). V dropped 8 bases and J dropped 7; count of bases not matched to a gene: 10. This CDR3 contains 15 residues.

This clonotype was observed once. One junction end disagrees with the germline gene, perhaps due to a read error. This sequence joins TRBV7-2 and TRBJ1-2; 7 bases are a match to TRBD1. The CDR3 totals 13 residues. Per germline, CDR1 SGHTA and CDR2 FQGNSA. CDR3 in DNA: TGTGCCGGCAGCCACGGGACAGAGTATGGCTACACCTTC. Its translation is CAGSHGTEYGYTF.

This clonotype was seen more than once but under ten times. The chain joins TRBV14 to TRBJ1-1; D not resolved. Trimming stripped 4 bases from V and 1 base from J, with 13 bases between. CDR3 length: 15 residues. Germline values: CDR1 SGHDN, CDR2 FVKESK. The CDR3 spells CASSPLLGWNTEAFF. CDR3 nucleotides: TGTGCCAGCAGCCCATTGCTAGGGTGGAACACTGAAGCTTTCTTT.

This clonotype was detected only a few times. The V gene is TRBV4-3, the J gene TRBJ1-4; D is uncertain. The CDR3 sequence is 13 residues long. V was shortened by 3 bases and J by 4 bases, with 6 bases between the two germline ends. CDR1 and CDR2 from the germline V gene are LGHNA and YSLEER. In DNA, the CDR3 is TGCGCCAGCAGCCATACTGTTAATGAAAAACTGTTTTTT. It codes for CASSHTVNEKLFF.

This clonotype showed up just once. The rearrangement joins TRBV7-2 to TRBJ2-2, with a possible D match to TRBD1 (6 bases). The length of the CDR3 is 14 residues. V was trimmed by 4 bases and J by 3 bases, leaving 9 bases between them. Germline V gives CDR1 SGHTA, CDR2 FQGNSA. The CDR3 sequence is CASSSQGYTGELFF. The CDR3, as DNA: TGTGCCAGCAGCTCACAGGGCTACACCGGGGAGCTGTTTTTT.

In this sample, this clonotype turned up many times. This chain connects TRBV14 to TRBJ2-3; 8 bases align to TRBD2. The CDR3 loop spans 12 amino acids. V shed 1 base, J shed 13 bases, and the junction held 4 bases outside the gene matches. In germline, CDR1 is SGHDN, CDR2 FVKESK. CDR3 DNA sequence: TGTGCCAGCAGCCAAGGAAGCGGGGGAAAGTATTTT. Translated: CASSQGSGGKYF.

This clonotype showed up many times. The chain carries TRBV7-2 and TRBJ1-5; D is unclear. The V end lost 4 bases, the J end lost 6 bases, and 7 bases lay between the germline ends. Germline lookup yields CDR1 SGHTA and CDR2 FQGNSA. The length of the CDR3 is 12 residues. CDR3 in amino acids: CASSSFSQPQHF. The DNA for the CDR3 is TGTGCCAGCAGCTCTTTTAGTCAGCCCCAGCATTTT.